The rows below give T cell receptor beta chains drawn from one sample of a study of blood T cell repertoires in COVID-19. The method was immunoSEQ multiplex PCR; TCRdb's version includes in-frame clones alone and lacks a portion of them. The data show approximately 77,000 clones, just over 85% seen once. Sequenced sample: peripheral blood. These receptors were taken from a man aged 25 to 40 with acute or convalescent COVID-19. The CDR3 runs from the conserved cysteine through the conserved F or W. The D gene is left open where the match is weak. Clone size is stated in some rows and not others, as once, few, many or a class when expanded.

TRBJ1-1 | TRBV27 | NA | TRBD1 | CASSMGQLNTEAFF | TGTGCCAGCAGCATGGGACAGCTGAACACTGAAGCTTTCTTT
TRBJ1-4 | TRBV27 | NA | TRBD1 | CASSLTGQGSEKLFF | TGTGCCAGCAGTTTAACCGGACAGGGTTCGGAAAAACTGTTTTTT
TRBJ2-1 | TRBV19 | NA | TRBD2 | CASMDASGGAQQFF | TGTGCCAGTATGGATGCTAGCGGGGGGGCCCAGCAGTTCTTC
TRBJ2-7 | TRBV6-5 | NA | NA | CASRNGGTASYEQYF | TGTGCCAGCAGAAACGGAGGGACAGCATCATACGAGCAGTACTTC
TRBJ1-2 | TRBV18 | NA | NA | CASSPRQQWGIGYTF | TGTGCCAGCTCACCACGTCAACAGTGGGGCATTGGCTACACCTTC
TRBJ1-3 | TRBV2 | NA | TRBD1 | CASSGGQGNSGGNTIYF | TGTGCCAGCAGTGGGGGACAGGGGAATTCTGGTGGAAACACCATATATTTT
TRBJ2-1 | TRBV5-1 | NA | NA | CASKTRPEDNEQFF | TGCGCCAGCAAAACTCGGCCTGAGGACAATGAGCAGTTCTTC
TRBJ2-3 | TRBV6-5 | NA | TRBD1 | CASSTGQGGTDTQYF | TGTGCCAGCAGTACTGGACAGGGGGGAACAGATACGCAGTATTTT
TRBJ1-3 | TRBV10-3 | NA | NA | CAISESGHSSSGNTIYF | TGTGCCATCAGTGAGTCGGGGCACTCGTCCTCTGGAAACACCATATATTTT
TRBJ2-7 | TRBV6-6 | few | TRBD1 | CASSPQGQGEWGKPYEQYF | TGTGCCAGCAGTCCCCAGGGACAGGGGGAATGGGGGAAACCCTACGAGCAGTACTTC
TRBJ1-4 | TRBV5-5 | NA | NA | CASSLGRDEKLFF | TGTGCCAGCAGCTTGGGGAGGGATGAAAAACTGTTTTTT
TRBJ2-4 | TRBV11-2 | NA | TRBD1 | CASNPGQGKNIQYF | TGTGCCAGCAACCCGGGACAGGGCAAAAACATTCAGTACTTC
TRBJ1-5 | TRBV2 | NA | NA | CASSSIGQFQPQHF | TGTGCCAGCAGTTCCATCGGACAGTTTCAGCCCCAGCATTTT
TRBJ2-1 | TRBV19 | NA | TRBD2 | CASSIDSGRGFNEQFF | TGTGCCAGTAGTATAGATAGCGGGAGGGGGTTCAATGAGCAGTTCTTC
TRBJ1-1 | TRBV2 | NA | NA | CASREGRYTEAFF | TGTGCCAGCAGGGAGGGGAGGTACACTGAAGCTTTCTTT
TRBJ2-2 | TRBV27 | NA | NA | CASSLAQQPGELFF | TGTGCCAGCAGTTTAGCCCAACAACCCGGGGAGCTGTTTTTT
TRBJ1-2 | TRBV18 | NA | TRBD1 | CASSPRPGQGTEAF | TGTGCCAGCTCACCACGCCCGGGACAGGGGACCGAGGCTTTC
TRBJ1-5 | TRBV2 | NA | NA | CASSSSTQASPQHF | TGTGCCAGCAGTTCCTCTACCCAGGCTTCGCCCCAGCATTTT
TRBJ2-3 | TRBV30 | once | TRBD1 | CAWSVPRRGRGDTQYF | TGTGCCTGGAGTGTACCCCGCAGGGGGCGCGGAGATACGCAGTATTTT
TRBJ1-1 | TRBV4-1 | NA | TRBD1 | CASSPYTGGGEAFF | TGCGCCAGCAGCCCATATACAGGGGGCGGGGAAGCTTTCTTT
TRBJ1-5 | TRBV3-1/TRBV3-2 | NA | TRBD1 | CASSQPGQGFPQHF | TGTGCCAGCAGCCAACCGGGACAGGGCTTCCCCCAGCATTTT
TRBJ1-2 | TRBV4-1 | NA | TRBD1 | CASSQEGTGTGYTF | TGCGCCAGCAGCCAAGAGGGGACAGGGACGGGCTACACTTTC
TRBJ1-3 | TRBV27 | NA | NA | CASSSGTGISGNTIYF | TGTGCCAGCAGTTCCGGAACAGGAATCTCTGGAAACACCATATATTTT
TRBJ1-1 | TRBV7-8 | NA | NA | CASSPQATTEAFF | TGTGCCAGCAGCCCACAGGCCACCACTGAAGCTTTCTTT
TRBJ2-7 | TRBV3-1/TRBV3-2 | few | NA | CASSQGPASEQNTYEQYF | TGTGCCAGCAGCCAAGGTCCAGCTAGCGAACAAAATACCTACGAGCAGTACTTC
TRBJ2-1 | TRBV4-1 | NA | NA | CASSQVGDSGLAYNEQFF | TGCGCCAGCAGCCAAGTGGGGGACTCCGGGTTAGCCTACAATGAGCAGTTCTTC
TRBJ1-4 | TRBV25-1 | once | NA | CASSDPFRTNEKLFF | TGTGCCAGCAGTGACCCGTTCAGGACTAATGAAAAACTGTTTTTT
TRBJ2-2 | TRBV29-1 | NA | NA | CSVEGHNTGELFF | TGCAGCGTTGAGGGCCATAACACCGGGGAGCTGTTTTTT
TRBJ1-1 | TRBV19 | few | NA | CASSITGGTEAFF | TGTGCCAGTAGTATAACGGGAGGCACTGAAGCTTTCTTT
TRBJ1-2 | TRBV27 | NA | NA | CASSFQGFGGYTF | TGTGCCAGCAGTTTCCAGGGGTTCGGTGGCTACACCTTC
TRBJ1-2 | TRBV28 | NA | NA | CASSLVATNYGYTF | TGTGCCAGCAGTTTGGTGGCAACGAACTATGGCTACACCTTC
TRBJ1-5 | TRBV5-5 | NA | NA | CASSLVGGDQPQHF | TGTGCCAGCAGCTTGGTGGGGGGGGATCAGCCCCAGCATTTT
TRBJ2-7 | TRBV30 | NA | TRBD1 | CAWDLMDRVQGEQYF | TGTGCCTGGGACCTCATGGACAGGGTTCAAGGCGAGCAGTACTTC
TRBJ1-1 | TRBV18 | NA | NA | CASSSLQGQRGKNTEAFF | TGTGCCAGCTCATCTCTACAGGGCCAGAGGGGGAAGAACACTGAAGCTTTCTTT